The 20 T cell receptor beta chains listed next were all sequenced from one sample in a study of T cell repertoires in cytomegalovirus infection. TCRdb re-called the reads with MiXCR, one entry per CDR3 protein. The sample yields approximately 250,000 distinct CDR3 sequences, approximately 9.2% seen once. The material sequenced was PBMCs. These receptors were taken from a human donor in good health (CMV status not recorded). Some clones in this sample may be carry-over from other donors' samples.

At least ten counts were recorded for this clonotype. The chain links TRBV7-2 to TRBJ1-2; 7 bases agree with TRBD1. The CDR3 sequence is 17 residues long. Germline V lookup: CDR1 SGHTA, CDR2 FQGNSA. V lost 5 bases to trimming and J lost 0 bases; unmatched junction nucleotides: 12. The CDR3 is CASSGAPGQLANYGYTF. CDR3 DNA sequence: TGTGCCAGCAGCGGGGCCCCGGGACAGTTAGCTAACTATGGCTACACCTTC.

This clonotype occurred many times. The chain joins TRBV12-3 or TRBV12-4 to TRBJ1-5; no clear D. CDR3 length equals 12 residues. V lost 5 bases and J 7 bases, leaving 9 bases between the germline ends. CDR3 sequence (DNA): TGTGCCAGCAGTCAGTTTGGCCAGCCCCAGCATTTT. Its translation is CASSQFGQPQHF.

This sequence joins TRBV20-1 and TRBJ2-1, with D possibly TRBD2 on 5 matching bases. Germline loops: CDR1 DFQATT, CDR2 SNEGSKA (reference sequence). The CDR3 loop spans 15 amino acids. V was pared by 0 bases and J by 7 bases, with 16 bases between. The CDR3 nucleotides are TGCAGTGCTAGAGATCTCACCCTAGCCGGAAATGAGCAGTTCTTC. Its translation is CSARDLTLAGNEQFF.

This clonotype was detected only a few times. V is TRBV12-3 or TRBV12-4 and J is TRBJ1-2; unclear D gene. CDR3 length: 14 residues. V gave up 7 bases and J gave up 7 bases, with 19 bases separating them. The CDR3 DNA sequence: TGTGCCAGCACCCCCGGGCCTTTCGGGTTTGGCTACACCTTC. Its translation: CASTPGPFGFGYTF.

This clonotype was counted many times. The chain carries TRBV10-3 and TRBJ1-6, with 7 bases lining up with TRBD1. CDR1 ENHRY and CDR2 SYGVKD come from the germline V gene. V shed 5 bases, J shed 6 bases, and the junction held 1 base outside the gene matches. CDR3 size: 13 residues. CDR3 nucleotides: TGTGCCATCAGTCGGGACAGTAATTCACCCCTCCACTTT. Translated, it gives CAISRDSNSPLHF.

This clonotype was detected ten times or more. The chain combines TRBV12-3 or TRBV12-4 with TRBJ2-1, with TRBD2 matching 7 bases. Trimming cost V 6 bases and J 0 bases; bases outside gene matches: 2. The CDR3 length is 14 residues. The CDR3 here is CASRGGSSYNEQFF. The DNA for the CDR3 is TGTGCCAGCAGGGGGGGGAGCTCCTACAATGAGCAGTTCTTC.

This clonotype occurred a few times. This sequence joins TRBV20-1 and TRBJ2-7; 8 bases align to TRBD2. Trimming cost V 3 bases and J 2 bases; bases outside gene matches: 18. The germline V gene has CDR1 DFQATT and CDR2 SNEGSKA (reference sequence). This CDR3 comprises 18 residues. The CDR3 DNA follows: TGCAGTGCTAGTGGAGAGGGGTCTAGCGGGTTGAGGGCCTACGAGCAGTACTTC. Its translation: CSASGEGSSGLRAYEQYF.

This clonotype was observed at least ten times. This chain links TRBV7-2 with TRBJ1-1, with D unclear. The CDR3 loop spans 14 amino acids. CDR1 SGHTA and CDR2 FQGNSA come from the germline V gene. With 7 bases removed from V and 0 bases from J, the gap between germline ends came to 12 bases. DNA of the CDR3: TGTGCCAGCACCTTTTATGGGGTGAACACTGAAGCTTTCTTT. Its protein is CASTFYGVNTEAFF.

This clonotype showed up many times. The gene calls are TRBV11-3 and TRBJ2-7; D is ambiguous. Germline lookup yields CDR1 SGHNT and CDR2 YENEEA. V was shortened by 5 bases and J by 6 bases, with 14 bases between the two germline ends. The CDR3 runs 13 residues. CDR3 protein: CASSIGPRLEQYF. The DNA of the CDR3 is TGTGCCAGCAGCATCGGGCCTCGACTCGAGCAGTACTTC.

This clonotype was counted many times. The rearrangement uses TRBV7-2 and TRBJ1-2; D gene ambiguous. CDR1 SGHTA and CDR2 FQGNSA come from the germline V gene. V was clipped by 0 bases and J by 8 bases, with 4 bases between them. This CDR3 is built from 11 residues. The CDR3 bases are TGTGCCAGCAGCTTAGCGGTGGGCTACACCTTC. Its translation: CASSLAVGYTF. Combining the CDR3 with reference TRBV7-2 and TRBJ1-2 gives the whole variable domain GAGVSQSPSNKVTEKGKDVELRCDPISGHTALYWYRQSLGQGLEFLIYFQGNSAPDKSGLPSDRFSAERTGGSVSTLTIQRTQQEDSAVYLCASSLAVGYTFGSGTRLTVV.

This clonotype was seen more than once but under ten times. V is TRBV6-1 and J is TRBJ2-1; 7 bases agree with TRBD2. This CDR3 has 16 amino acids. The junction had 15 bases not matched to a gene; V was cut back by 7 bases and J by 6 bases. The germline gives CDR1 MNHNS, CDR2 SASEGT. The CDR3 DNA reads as TGTGCCAGCACTTCCTTGGCTAGCGGCCCAATCAATGAGCAGTTCTTC. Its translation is CASTSLASGPINEQFF.

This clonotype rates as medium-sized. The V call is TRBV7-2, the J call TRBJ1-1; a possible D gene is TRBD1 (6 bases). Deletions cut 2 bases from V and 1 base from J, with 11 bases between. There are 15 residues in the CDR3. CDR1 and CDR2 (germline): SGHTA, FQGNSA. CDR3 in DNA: TGTGCCAGCAGCTTAAAAACGACAGGGAACACTGAAGCTTTCTTT. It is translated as CASSLKTTGNTEAFF. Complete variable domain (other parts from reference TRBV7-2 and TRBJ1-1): GAGVSQSPSNKVTEKGKDVELRCDPISGHTALYWYRQSLGQGLEFLIYFQGNSAPDKSGLPSDRFSAERTGGSVSTLTIQRTQQEDSAVYLCASSLKTTGNTEAFFGQGTRLTVV.

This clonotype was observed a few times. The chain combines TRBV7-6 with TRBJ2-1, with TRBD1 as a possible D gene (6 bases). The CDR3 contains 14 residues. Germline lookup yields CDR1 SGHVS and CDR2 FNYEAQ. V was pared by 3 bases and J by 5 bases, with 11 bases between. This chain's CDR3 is CASSLSDRNNEQFF. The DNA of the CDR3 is TGTGCCAGCAGCTTGTCGGACAGAAACAATGAGCAGTTCTTC.

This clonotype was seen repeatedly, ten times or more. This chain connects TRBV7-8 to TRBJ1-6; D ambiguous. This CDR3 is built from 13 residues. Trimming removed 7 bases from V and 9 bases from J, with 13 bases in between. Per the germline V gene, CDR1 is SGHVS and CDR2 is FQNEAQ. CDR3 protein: CASTLDIGSPLHF. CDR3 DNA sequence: TGTGCCAGCACCCTTGATATAGGTTCACCCCTCCACTTT.

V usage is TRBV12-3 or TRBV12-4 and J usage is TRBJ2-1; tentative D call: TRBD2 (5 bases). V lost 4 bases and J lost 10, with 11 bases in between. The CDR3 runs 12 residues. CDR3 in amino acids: CASSSGWREQFF. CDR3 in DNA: TGTGCCAGCAGTTCTGGGTGGAGGGAGCAGTTCTTC.

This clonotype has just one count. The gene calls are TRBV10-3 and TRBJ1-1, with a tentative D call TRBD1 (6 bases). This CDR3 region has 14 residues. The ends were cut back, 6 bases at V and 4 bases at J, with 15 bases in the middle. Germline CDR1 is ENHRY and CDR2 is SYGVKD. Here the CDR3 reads CAIRGPGAGTEAFF. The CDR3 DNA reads TGTGCCATCAGGGGGCCGGGGGCGGGCACTGAAGCTTTCTTT.

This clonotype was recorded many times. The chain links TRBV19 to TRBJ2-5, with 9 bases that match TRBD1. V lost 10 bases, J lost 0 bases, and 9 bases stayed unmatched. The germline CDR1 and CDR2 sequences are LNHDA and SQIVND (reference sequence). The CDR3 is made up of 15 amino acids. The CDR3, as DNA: TGTGCCACCGGATCGGGGACAGGGTACCAAGAGACCCAGTACTTC. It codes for CATGSGTGYQETQYF.

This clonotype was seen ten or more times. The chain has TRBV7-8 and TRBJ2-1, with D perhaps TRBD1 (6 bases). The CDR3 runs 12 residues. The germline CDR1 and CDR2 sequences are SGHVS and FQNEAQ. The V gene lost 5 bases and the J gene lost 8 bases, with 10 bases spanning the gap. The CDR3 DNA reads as TGTGCCAGCAGCCAGGGGTGGGATGAGCAGTTCTTC. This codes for CASSQGWDEQFF.

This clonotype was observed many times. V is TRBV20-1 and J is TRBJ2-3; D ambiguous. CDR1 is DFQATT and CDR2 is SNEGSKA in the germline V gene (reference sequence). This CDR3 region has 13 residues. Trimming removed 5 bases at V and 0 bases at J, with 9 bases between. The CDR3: CSAPPPSTDTQYF. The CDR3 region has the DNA TGCAGTGCTCCCCCCCCAAGCACAGATACGCAGTATTTT.

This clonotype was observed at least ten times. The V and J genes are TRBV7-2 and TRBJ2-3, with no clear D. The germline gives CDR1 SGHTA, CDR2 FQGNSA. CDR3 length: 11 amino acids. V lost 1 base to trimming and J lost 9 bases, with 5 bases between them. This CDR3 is CASSLGTTQYF. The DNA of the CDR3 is TGTGCCAGCAGCTTAGGGACGACGCAGTATTTT.